The next 14 T cell receptor beta chains were all read from a single sample in a study of blood T cell repertoires in COVID-19. Generated by immunoSEQ multiplex PCR, the TCRdb table keeps only in-frame clones and is missing some. The data show around 200,000 clones, about four fifths seen once. What was sequenced was peripheral blood. The receptors were gathered from a man between 45 and 60 years old with active or convalescent COVID-19.

The DNA of the CDR3 is TGTGCCACCAGCCCGGGGGTTATGAACACTGAAGCTTTCTTT. Protein sequence: CATSPGVMNTEAFF. The chain has TRBV15 and TRBJ1-1; D may be TRBD1 (5 bases). CDR1 and CDR2 (germline): LNHNV, YYDKDF (reference sequence). This CDR3 region has 14 residues. V dropped 5 bases and J dropped 0 bases, with 10 bases sitting between them.

The chain joins TRBV3-1 (or the pseudogene TRBV3-2) to TRBJ1-2; D is unclear. The CDR3 totals 13 residues. The ends were cut back, 0 bases at V and 8 bases at J, with 10 bases in the middle. Germline lookup yields CDR1 LGHDT and CDR2 YNNKEL (reference sequence). The CDR3 nucleotides are TGTGCCAGCAGCCAAGATCGGGCGGGAGGCTACACCTTC. Protein: CASSQDRAGGYTF.

This clone was seen more than once but under ten times. The chain employs TRBV4-1 and TRBJ1-2; D uncertain. This CDR3 region has 14 residues. V lost 1 base, J lost 1 base, and 7 bases lay in between. Germline CDR1 reads MGHRA; CDR2 reads YSYEKL. The CDR3 loop is CASSQGGNNYGYTF. CDR3 sequence (DNA): TGCGCCAGCAGCCAAGGAGGGAATAACTATGGCTACACCTTC.

The CDR3: CASSQDRVGDTQYF. DNA for the CDR3: TGCGCCAGCAGCCAGGACAGGGTCGGAGATACGCAGTATTTT. The chain carries TRBV5-1 and TRBJ2-3; 8 bases are shared with TRBD1. The germline V gene has CDR1 SGHRS and CDR2 YFSETQ. With V trimmed by 4 bases and J by 5 bases, 6 bases remained unmatched. This CDR3 has 14 residues.

With regard to this clone: The sample contains more than one DNA sequence encoding this CDR3. The chain employs TRBV18 and TRBJ1-6, with 7 positions matching TRBD1. With V trimmed by 3 bases and J by 6 bases, 2 bases remained unmatched. The germline gives CDR1 KGHSH, CDR2 LQKENI. This CDR3 is 14 amino acids long. CDR3 protein: CASSPDRVNSPLHF. The CDR3 DNA reads TGTGCCAGCTCACCCGACAGGGTTAATTCACCCCTCCACTTT.

The chain is built from TRBV4-1 and TRBJ2-1; 8 bases map to TRBD2. There are 13 residues in the CDR3. V shed 0 bases and J 11 bases; nucleotides not matched to a gene: 3. Germline values: CDR1 MGHRA, CDR2 YSYEKL. CDR3 in amino acids: CASSQDGLAQQFF. The CDR3 DNA is TGCGCCAGCAGCCAAGATGGACTAGCCCAGCAGTTCTTC.

The chain links TRBV5-5 to TRBJ1-2; the D gene is possibly TRBD1 (6 bases). Trimming removed 4 bases at V and 4 bases at J, with 11 bases between. The length of the CDR3 is 13 residues. Germline CDR1 and CDR2: SGHKS and YYEKEE (reference sequence). The CDR3 protein is CASSPGATYGYTF. In nucleotides, the CDR3 is TGTGCCAGCAGCCCAGGGGCTACCTATGGCTACACCTTC.

The rearrangement uses TRBV7-8 and TRBJ2-3; the match to TRBD2 covers 9 bases. Germline V lookup: CDR1 SGHVS, CDR2 FQNEAQ. The CDR3 consists of 15 residues. V dropped 5 bases and J dropped 1; count of bases not matched to a gene: 4. The CDR3 sequence is CASSRAGGGTDTQYF. CDR3 nucleotides: TGTGCCAGCAGCCGAGCGGGGGGTGGCACAGATACGCAGTATTTT.

This clone was found once. The V call is TRBV30, the J call TRBJ2-3, with D tentatively TRBD1 (5 bases). Germline CDR1 and CDR2: GTSNPN and SVGIG (reference sequence). CDR3 size: 17 residues. V lost 2 bases and J 4 bases, leaving 22 bases between the germline ends. Here the CDR3 DNA reads TGTGCCTGGAGTAGGATGATGGGCAGGGTACGAGCAGATACGCAGTATTTT. It specifies CAWSRMMGRVRADTQYF.

This clone was recorded only once. The chain couples TRBV9 to TRBJ1-1; D unresolved. This CDR3 spans 13 amino acids. Per germline, CDR1 SGDLS and CDR2 YYNGEE. The V end was cut by 2 bases, the J end by 6 bases, with 11 bases between. CDR3 sequence: CASSVVLESEAFF. The CDR3 nucleotides read TGTGCCAGCAGCGTCGTGTTAGAATCTGAAGCTTTCTTT.

The rearrangement joins TRBV5-1 to TRBJ2-2; D not resolved. Germline CDR1 SGHRS, CDR2 YFSETQ. The CDR3 covers 12 residues. Trimming removed 4 bases from V and 8 bases from J, with 9 bases in between. The DNA for the CDR3 is TGCGCCAGCAGCGTGGCCGGGGGGGAGCTGTTTTTT. It codes for CASSVAGGELFF. Complete variable domain (other parts from reference TRBV5-1 and TRBJ2-2): KAGVTQTPRYLIKTRGQQVTLSCSPISGHRSVSWYQQTPGQGLQFLFEYFSETQRNKGNFPGRFSGRQFSNSRSEMNVSTLELGDSALYLCASSVAGGELFFGEGSRLTVL.

The V and J genes are TRBV28 and TRBJ1-1; no reliable D call. The length of the CDR3 is 14 residues. V lost 2 bases and J 6 bases, leaving 13 bases between the germline ends. Germline CDR1 reads MDHEN; CDR2 reads SYDVKM. CDR3 in amino acids: CASSLRRGGAEAFF. The CDR3 DNA is TGTGCCAGCAGTTTACGACGGGGTGGCGCTGAAGCTTTCTTT.

J is TRBJ2-7 and V is TRBV9, with 7 bases identical to TRBD2. CDR1 and CDR2 (germline): SGDLS, YYNGEE. The CDR3 totals 16 residues. V lost 0 bases to trimming and J lost 7 bases; unmatched junction nucleotides: 13. DNA of the CDR3: TGTGCCAGCAGCGTAGGAGGGCTAGCGGCAAGTGGGGAGCAGTACTTC. Translated: CASSVGGLAASGEQYF.

The CDR3 region is CASSSEGDRGEEQYF. In nucleotides, the CDR3 is TGTGCCAGCAGCTCCGAGGGGGACAGGGGGGAAGAGCAGTACTTC. The gene calls are TRBV5-5 and TRBJ2-7, with 11 bases that match TRBD1. The CDR3 loop spans 15 amino acids. The junction had 9 bases not matched to a gene; V was cut back by 3 bases and J by 7 bases. Germline values: CDR1 SGHKS, CDR2 YYEKEE (reference sequence).